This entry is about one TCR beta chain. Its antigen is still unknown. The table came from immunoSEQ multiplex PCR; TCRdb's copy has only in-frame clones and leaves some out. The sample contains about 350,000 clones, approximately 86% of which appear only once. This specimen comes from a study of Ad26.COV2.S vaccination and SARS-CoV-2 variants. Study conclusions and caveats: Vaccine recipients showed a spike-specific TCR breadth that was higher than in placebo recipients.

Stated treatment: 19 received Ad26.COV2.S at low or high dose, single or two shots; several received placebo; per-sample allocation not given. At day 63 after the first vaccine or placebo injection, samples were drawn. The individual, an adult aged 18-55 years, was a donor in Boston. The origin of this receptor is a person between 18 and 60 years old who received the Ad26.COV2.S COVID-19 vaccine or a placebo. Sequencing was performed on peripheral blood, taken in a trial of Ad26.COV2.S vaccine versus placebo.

The CDR3 loop reads CASRGDLYTEAFF. CDR3 sequence (DNA): TGTGCCAGCAGAGGGGACCTCTACACTGAAGCTTTCTTT. This chain uses TRBV6-5 with TRBJ1-1; tentatively, D is TRBD1 (5 bases). Germline loops: CDR1 MNHEY, CDR2 SVGAGI. V lost 6 bases and J 3 bases, leaving 11 bases between the germline ends. This CDR3 is built from 13 residues.